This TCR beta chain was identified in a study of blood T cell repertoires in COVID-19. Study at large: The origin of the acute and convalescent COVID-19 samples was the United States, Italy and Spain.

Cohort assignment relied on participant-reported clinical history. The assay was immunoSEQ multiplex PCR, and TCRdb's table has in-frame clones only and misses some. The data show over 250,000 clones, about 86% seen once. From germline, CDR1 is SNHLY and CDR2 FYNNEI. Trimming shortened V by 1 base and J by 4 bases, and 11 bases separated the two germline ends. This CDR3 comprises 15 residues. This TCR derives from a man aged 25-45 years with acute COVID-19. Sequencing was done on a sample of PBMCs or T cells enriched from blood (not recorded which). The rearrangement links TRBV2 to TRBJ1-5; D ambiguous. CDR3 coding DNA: TGTGCCAGCAGTGAAGGGGAAGGAGGGAATCAGCCCCAGCATTTT. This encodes CASSEGEGGNQPQHF.